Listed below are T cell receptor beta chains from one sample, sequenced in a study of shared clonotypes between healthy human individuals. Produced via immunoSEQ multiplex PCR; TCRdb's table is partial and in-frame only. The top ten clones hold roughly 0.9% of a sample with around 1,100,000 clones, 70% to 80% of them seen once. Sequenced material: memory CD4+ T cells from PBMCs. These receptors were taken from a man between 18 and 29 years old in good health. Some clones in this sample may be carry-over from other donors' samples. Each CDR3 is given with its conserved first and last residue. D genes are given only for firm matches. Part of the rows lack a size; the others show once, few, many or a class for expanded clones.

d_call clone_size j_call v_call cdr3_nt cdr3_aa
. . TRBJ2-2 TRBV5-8 TGTGCCAGTAACCCCTTGCGGGGGCGGGACACCGGGGAGCTGTTTTTT CASNPLRGRDTGELFF
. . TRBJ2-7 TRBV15 TGTGCCACCAGCGTGGGGGGCGCCCCCGAGCAGTACTTC CATSVGGAPEQYF
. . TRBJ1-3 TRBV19 TGTGCCAGTAGGGTGGGAACTGGAAACACCATATATTTT CASRVGTGNTIYF
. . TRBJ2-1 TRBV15 TGTGCCACCAGCGAAAGCAGCTCCTACAATGAGCAGTTCTTC CATSESSSYNEQFF
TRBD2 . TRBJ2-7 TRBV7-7 TGTGCCAGCAGCTCGGAGACTAGCGGGAGAGGCCGGCAGTACTTC CASSSETSGRGRQYF
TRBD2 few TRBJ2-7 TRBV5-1 TGCGCCAGCAGCTTGGAATTAGCGGGTTTCTACGAGCAGTACTTC CASSLELAGFYEQYF
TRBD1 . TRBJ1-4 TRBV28 TGTGCCAGCAGTAACAACAGGGGGCTGAATGAAAAACTGTTTTTT CASSNNRGLNEKLFF
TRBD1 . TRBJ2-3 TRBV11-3 TGTGCCAGCAGCTCCAGACAGGGGGTCACAGATACGCAGTATTTT CASSSRQGVTDTQYF
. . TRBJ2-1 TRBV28 TGTGCCAGTAGCCGGGTTTGGTACAATGAGCAGTTCTTC CASSRVWYNEQFF
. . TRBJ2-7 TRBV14 TGTGCCAGCAGCCCGGACAGTCCCAGGGGCTACGAGCAGTACTTC CASSPDSPRGYEQYF
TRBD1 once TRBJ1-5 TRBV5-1 TGCGCCAGCAGCCCCTACGGACAGGGAAATCAGCCCCAGCATTTT CASSPYGQGNQPQHF
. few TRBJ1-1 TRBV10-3 TGTGCCATCAGTGACTTGGGGGAAGCTTTCTTT CAISDLGEAFF
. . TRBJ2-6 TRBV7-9 TGTGCCAGCAGCCAAGATTCAGGGACTGGGGCCAACGTCCTGACTTTC CASSQDSGTGANVLTF
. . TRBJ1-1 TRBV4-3 TGCGCCAGCAGCCCGACAGCATTGAACACTGAAGCTTTCTTT CASSPTALNTEAFF
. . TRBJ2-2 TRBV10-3 TGTGCCATCAGTGAGGGGGCAGCGCAAAACACCGGGGAGCTGTTTTTT CAISEGAAQNTGELFF
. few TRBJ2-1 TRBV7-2 TGTGCCAGCAGCTTGGTTCCGGTCGAGCAGTTCTTC CASSLVPVEQFF
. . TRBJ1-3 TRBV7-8 TGTGCCAGCAGCTTAACCGGGACCAACTCTGGAAACACCATATATTTT CASSLTGTNSGNTIYF
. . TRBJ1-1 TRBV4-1 TGCGCCAGCAGTTTTGGACAGTTGAACACTGAAGCTTTCTTT CASSFGQLNTEAFF
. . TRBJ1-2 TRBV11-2 TGTGCCAGCAGCCCACAGGGTAACTATGGCTACACCTTC CASSPQGNYGYTF
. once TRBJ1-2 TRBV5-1 TGCGCCAGCAGCTTGACATCGCCTTATGGCTACACCTTC CASSLTSPYGYTF
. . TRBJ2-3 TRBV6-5 TGTGCCACAAAGCGGGTCAGCACAGATACGCAGTATTTT CATKRVSTDTQYF
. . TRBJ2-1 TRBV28 TGTGCCAGCAGTTTAATATCGTGGGACTACAATGAGCAGTTCTTC CASSLISWDYNEQFF
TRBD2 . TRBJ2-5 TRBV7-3 TGTGCCAGCAGCCCAAGACTAGCGGGAGGGCCGACGCAAGAGACCCAGTACTTC CASSPRLAGGPTQETQYF
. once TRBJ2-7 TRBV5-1 TGCGCCAGCAGCTCGCAGGGGTACGAGCAGTACTTC CASSSQGYEQYF
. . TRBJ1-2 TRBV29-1 TGCAGCGTAGATGGACCGCCGCCTTATGGCTACACCTTC CSVDGPPPYGYTF
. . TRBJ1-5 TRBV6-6 TGTGCCAGCAGGCGTAATCAGCCCCAGCATTTT CASRRNQPQHF
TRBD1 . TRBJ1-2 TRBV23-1 TGCGCCAGCAGTCAAAGGAAGAGGGGGCGTTTGGATCCCTATGGCTACACCTTC CASSQRKRGRLDPYGYTF
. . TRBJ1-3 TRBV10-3 TGTGCCATCAGTACAGAATCTGGAAACACCATATATTTT CAISTESGNTIYF
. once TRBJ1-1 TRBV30 TGTGCCTGGTCCCAGGACAGAGGAATTGAAGCTTTCTTT CAWSQDRGIEAFF
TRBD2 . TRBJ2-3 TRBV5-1 TGCGCCAGCAGCAACGGGACTAGCGGGAGCTTGGATACGCAGTATTTT CASSNGTSGSLDTQYF
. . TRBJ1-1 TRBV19 TGTGCCAGTAGTATCTACCCAACCGAAGCTTTCTTT CASSIYPTEAFF
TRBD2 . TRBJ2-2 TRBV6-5 TGTGCCAGCAGTTACCTCTCAACTAGCGGGACCGGGGAGCTGTTTTTT CASSYLSTSGTGELFF
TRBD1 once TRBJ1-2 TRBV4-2 TGTGCCAGCAGCCAAGTGGGACAGGACTATGGCTACACCTTC CASSQVGQDYGYTF
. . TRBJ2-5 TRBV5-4 TGTGCCAGCAGCTTGGTAGGGGGGGCCCAAGAGACCCAGTACTTC CASSLVGGAQETQYF
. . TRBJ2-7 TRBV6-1 TGTGCCAGCAGTGAAGCGCCGGGGAGTTACGAGCAGTACTTC CASSEAPGSYEQYF
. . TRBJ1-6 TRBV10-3 TGTGCCATCAGTGAAAGTGACAGGCGCAATTCACCCCTCCACTTT CAISESDRRNSPLHF
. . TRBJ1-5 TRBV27 TGTGCCAGCAGTTTCTTCGGGAGCGGCAATCAGCCCCAGCATTTT CASSFFGSGNQPQHF
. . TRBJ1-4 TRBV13 TGTGCCAGCAGCCGACAGAGGGGCGGAGGTGAAAAACTGTTTTTT CASSRQRGGGEKLFF
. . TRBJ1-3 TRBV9 TGTGCCAGCAGCGTAGTAGCCGGGCCTGGAAACACCATATATTTT CASSVVAGPGNTIYF